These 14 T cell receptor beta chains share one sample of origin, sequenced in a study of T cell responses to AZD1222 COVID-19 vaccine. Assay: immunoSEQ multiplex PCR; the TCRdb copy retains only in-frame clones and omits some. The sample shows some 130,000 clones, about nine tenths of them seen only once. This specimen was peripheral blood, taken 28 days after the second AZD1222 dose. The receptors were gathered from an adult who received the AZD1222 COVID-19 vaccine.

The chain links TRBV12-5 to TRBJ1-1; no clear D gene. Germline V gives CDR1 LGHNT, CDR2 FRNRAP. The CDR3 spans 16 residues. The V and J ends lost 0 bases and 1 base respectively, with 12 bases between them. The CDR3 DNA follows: TGTGCTAGTGGTTTGGTACGGGGAGAGGGGAACACTGAAGCTTTCTTT. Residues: CASGLVRGEGNTEAFF.

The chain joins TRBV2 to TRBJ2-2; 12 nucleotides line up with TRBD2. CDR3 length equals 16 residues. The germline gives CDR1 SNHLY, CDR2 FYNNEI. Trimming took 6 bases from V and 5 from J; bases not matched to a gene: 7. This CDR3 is CASRRLAGVGTGELFF. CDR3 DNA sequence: TGTGCCAGCAGGAGACTAGCGGGAGTTGGGACCGGGGAGCTGTTTTTT.

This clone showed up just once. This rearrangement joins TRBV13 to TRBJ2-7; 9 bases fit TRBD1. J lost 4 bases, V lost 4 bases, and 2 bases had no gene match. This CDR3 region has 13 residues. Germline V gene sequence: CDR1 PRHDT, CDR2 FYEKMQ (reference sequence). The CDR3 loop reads CASSSGQGYEQYF. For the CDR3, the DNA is TGTGCCAGCAGCTCCGGACAGGGGTACGAGCAGTACTTC.

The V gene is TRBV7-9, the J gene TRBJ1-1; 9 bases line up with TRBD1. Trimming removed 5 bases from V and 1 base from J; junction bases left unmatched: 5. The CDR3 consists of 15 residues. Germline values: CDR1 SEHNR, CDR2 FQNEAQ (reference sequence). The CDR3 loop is CASSHGQGRNTEAFF. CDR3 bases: TGTGCCAGCAGCCATGGACAGGGGAGGAACACTGAAGCTTTCTTT.

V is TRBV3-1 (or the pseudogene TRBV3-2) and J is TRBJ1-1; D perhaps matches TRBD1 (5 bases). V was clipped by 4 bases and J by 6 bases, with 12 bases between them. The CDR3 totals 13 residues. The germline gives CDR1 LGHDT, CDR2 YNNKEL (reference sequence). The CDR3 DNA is TGTGCCAGCAGCCCACAGGTCGGGGCTGAAGCTTTCTTT. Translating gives CASSPQVGAEAFF.

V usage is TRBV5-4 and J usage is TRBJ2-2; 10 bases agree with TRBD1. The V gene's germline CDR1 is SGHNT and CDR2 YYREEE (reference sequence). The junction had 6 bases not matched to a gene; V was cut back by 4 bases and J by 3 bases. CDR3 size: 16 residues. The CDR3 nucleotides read TGTGCCAGCAGCCCAACGGACAGGGGGTACACCGGGGAGCTGTTTTTT. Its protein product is CASSPTDRGYTGELFF.

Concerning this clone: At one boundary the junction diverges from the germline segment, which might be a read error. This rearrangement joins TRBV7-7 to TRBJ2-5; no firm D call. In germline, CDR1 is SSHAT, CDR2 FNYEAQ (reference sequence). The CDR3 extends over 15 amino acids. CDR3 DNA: TGTGCTAGCAGCCCAAGCACCGTCCTCCAAGAGACCCAGTACTTC. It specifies CASSPSTVLQETQYF.

The CDR3 reads CASSSTSGELGYEQYF. CDR3 bases: TGTGCCAGCAGCTCTACTAGCGGAGAACTTGGCTACGAGCAGTACTTC. The chain recombines TRBV7-8 with TRBJ2-7; TRBD2 matches 8 bases. The CDR3 contains 16 residues. Germline values: CDR1 SGHVS, CDR2 FQNEAQ. V dropped 4 bases and J dropped 3; count of bases not matched to a gene: 11.

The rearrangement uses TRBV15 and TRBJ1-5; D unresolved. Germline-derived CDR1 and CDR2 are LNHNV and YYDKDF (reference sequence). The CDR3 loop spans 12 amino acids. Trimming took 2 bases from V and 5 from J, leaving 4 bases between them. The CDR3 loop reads CATSRHDQPQHF. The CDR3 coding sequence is TGTGCCACCAGCAGACATGATCAGCCCCAGCATTTT.

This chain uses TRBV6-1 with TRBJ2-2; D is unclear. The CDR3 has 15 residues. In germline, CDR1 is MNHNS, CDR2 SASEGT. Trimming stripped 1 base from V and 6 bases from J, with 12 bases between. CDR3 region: CASSEGIRVAGELFF. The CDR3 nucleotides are TGTGCCAGCAGTGAAGGAATAAGGGTCGCCGGGGAGCTGTTTTTT.

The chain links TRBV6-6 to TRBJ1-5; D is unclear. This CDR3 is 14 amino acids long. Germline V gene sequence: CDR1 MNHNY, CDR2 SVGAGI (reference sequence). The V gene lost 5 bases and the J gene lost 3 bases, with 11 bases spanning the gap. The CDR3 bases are TGTGCCAGCAGTGAGGGTGGCTTCAATCAGCCCCAGCATTTT. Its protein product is CASSEGGFNQPQHF.

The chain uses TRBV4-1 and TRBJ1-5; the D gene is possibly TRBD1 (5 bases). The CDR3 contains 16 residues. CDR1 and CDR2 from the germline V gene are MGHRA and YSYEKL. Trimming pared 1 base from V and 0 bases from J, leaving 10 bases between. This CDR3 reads CASSQGGGYSNQPQHF. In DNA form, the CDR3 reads TGCGCCAGCAGCCAAGGGGGGGGATATAGCAATCAGCCCCAGCATTTT.

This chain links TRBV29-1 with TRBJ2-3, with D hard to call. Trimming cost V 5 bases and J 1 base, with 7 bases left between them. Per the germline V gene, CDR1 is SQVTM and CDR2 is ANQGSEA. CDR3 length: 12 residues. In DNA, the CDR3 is TGCAGCGTTTTCCGGGGCACAGATACGCAGTATTTT. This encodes CSVFRGTDTQYF.

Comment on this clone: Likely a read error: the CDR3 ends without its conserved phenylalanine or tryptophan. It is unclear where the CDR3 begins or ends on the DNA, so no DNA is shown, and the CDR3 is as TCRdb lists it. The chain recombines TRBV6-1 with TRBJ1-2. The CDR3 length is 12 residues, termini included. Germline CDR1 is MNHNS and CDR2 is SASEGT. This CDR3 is CASSEVRSLPKL.